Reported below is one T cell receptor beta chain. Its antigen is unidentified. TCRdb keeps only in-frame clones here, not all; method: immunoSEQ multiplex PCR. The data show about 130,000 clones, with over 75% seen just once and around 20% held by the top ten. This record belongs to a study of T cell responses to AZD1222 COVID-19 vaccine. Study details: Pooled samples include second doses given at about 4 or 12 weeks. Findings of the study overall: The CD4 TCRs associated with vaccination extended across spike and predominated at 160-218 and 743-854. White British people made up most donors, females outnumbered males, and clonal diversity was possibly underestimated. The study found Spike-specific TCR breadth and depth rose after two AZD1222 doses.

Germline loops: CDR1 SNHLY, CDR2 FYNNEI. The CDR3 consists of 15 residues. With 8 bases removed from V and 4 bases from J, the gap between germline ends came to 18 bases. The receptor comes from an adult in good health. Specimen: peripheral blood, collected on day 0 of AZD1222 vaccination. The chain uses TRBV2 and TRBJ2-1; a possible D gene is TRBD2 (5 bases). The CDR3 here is CASLPVTTLYNEQFF. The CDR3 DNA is TGTGCCAGCCTTCCCGTGACTACACTTTACAATGAGCAGTTCTTC.